These 8 T cell receptor beta chains share one sample of origin, sequenced in a study of blood T cell repertoires in COVID-19. Measured with immunoSEQ multiplex PCR; TCRdb has only the in-frame clones, and not every one. The sample includes just over 650,000 clones, just under 90% of them seen just once. The sequenced sample consisted of peripheral blood. The receptors here all came from a woman aged 18-30 years with acute or convalescent COVID-19.

The CDR3 reads CASSQDIQQPQHF. The CDR3 DNA sequence: TGCGCCAGCAGCCAAGACATCCAACAGCCCCAGCATTTT. The rearrangement links TRBV4-1 to TRBJ1-5; D is unresolved. CDR1 and CDR2 (germline): MGHRA, YSYEKL. The CDR3 is 13 residues long. Trimming removed 0 bases at V and 7 bases at J, with 7 bases between.

In its sample, this clone was seen a few times. The chain couples TRBV7-2 to TRBJ1-2; perhaps TRBD1 as D (5 bases). This CDR3 is built from 14 residues. The V end was cut by 5 bases, the J end by 8 bases, with 18 bases between. From germline, CDR1 is SGHTA and CDR2 FQGNSA. The CDR3, as DNA: TGTGCCAGCAGCCCTACTCTCCCAGGGCAGGGCTACACCTTC. It encodes CASSPTLPGQGYTF.

This rearrangement joins TRBV4-2 to TRBJ1-2; 10 bases are a match to TRBD1. Germline loops: CDR1 LGHNA, CDR2 YNFKEQ. The CDR3 sequence is 15 residues long. V gave up 5 bases and J gave up 4 bases; unmatched junction bases: 7. For the CDR3, the DNA is TGTGCCAGCAGCACCGGACAGGGGGTGGTCTATGGCTACACCTTC. Its protein product is CASSTGQGVVYGYTF.

The J gene is TRBJ2-1, the V gene TRBV13; 9 bases line up with TRBD1. V was pared by 5 bases and J by 2 bases, with 4 bases of the junction left unmatched. CDR3 size: 15 residues. From germline, CDR1 is PRHDT and CDR2 FYEKMQ (reference sequence). In DNA, the CDR3 is TGTGCCAGCAGCGCGGGGACAGGGACCTACAATGAGCAGTTCTTC. Translated: CASSAGTGTYNEQFF.

The chain combines TRBV27 with TRBJ1-1; TRBD1 aligns across 7 bases. The junction had 4 bases not matched to a gene; V was cut back by 5 bases and J by 4 bases. There are 13 residues in the CDR3. Per the germline V gene, CDR1 is MNHEY and CDR2 is SMNVEV (reference sequence). CDR3 in DNA: TGTGCCAGCAGTCCCGGACAGGTCACTGAAGCTTTCTTT. Protein product: CASSPGQVTEAFF.

The gene calls are TRBV6-1 and TRBJ2-2, with 7 positions matching TRBD1. The junction had 7 bases not matched to a gene; V was cut back by 2 bases and J by 7 bases. The germline gives CDR1 MNHNS, CDR2 SASEGT. This CDR3 spans 15 amino acids. CDR3: CASSEHQTGIGELFF. DNA of the CDR3: TGTGCCAGCAGTGAACACCAGACAGGGATCGGGGAGCTGTTTTTT.

V gene TRBV5-1 combines with J gene TRBJ1-4; weak D call: TRBD1 (5 bases). V gave up 0 bases and J gave up 7 bases, with 13 bases separating them. This CDR3 has 15 residues. Per the germline V gene, CDR1 is SGHRS and CDR2 is YFSETQ. The DNA for the CDR3 is TGCGCCAGCAGCTTGGCTGGAGGGGAAGGTGAAAAACTGTTTTTT. The encoded protein is CASSLAGGEGEKLFF. Based on the CDR3 plus reference TRBV5-1 and TRBJ1-4, the full variable domain is KAGVTQTPRYLIKTRGQQVTLSCSPISGHRSVSWYQQTPGQGLQFLFEYFSETQRNKGNFPGRFSGRQFSNSRSEMNVSTLELGDSALYLCASSLAGGEGEKLFFGSGTQLSVL.

The rearrangement uses TRBV5-1 and TRBJ2-7; D might be TRBD1 (5 bases). In germline, CDR1 is SGHRS, CDR2 YFSETQ. This CDR3 has 13 amino acids. With 7 bases removed from V and 3 bases from J, the gap between germline ends came to 14 bases. This chain's CDR3 is CASPLVRDYEQYF. Written as DNA, the CDR3 is TGCGCCAGCCCTTTAGTCAGGGACTACGAGCAGTACTTC. Using reference TRBV5-1 and TRBJ2-7 for the parts outside the CDR3, the full variable domain is KAGVTQTPRYLIKTRGQQVTLSCSPISGHRSVSWYQQTPGQGLQFLFEYFSETQRNKGNFPGRFSGRQFSNSRSEMNVSTLELGDSALYLCASPLVRDYEQYFGPGTRLTVT.